This T cell receptor (beta chain) was observed in a study of T-cell reconstitution after alpha-beta-depleted transplantation in children. The study's findings and limits: Several patients had high TCRbeta diversity at day 60; it came from surviving recipient T cells and thymic progenitors. Two months or so post-transplant, alpha-beta T cells reportedly derived from several hundred expanded graft clones. T-cell counts and diversity at one year following transplant were attributed mainly to newly produced T cells.

This clonotype was seen a few times. Antigen: not known. The CDR3 covers 15 residues. V was clipped by 5 bases and J by 0 bases, with 13 bases between them. Using unique molecular identifiers, the investigators prepared the TCRbeta library. TCRdb processed the PCR reads anew with MiXCR; each CDR3 protein has one entry. The table lists under 750,000 distinct CDR3 sequences, 20% to 25% of them singletons, with 13% to 15% in the top ten. The chain uses TRBV12-3 or TRBV12-4 and TRBJ1-1; D is ambiguous. This TCR was sampled from a boy in the first two years of life who had a stem cell transplant for acute myeloid leukemia, so the T cells may come from the graft donor. The starting material was PBMCs, mostly from graft donor cells, obtained 360 days after TCRalphabeta/CD19-depleted stem cell transplant. CDR3 sequence (DNA): TGTGCCAGCAGTGGGGAGGCTGGGATGAACACTGAAGCTTTCTTT. Amino acid sequence: CASSGEAGMNTEAFF.